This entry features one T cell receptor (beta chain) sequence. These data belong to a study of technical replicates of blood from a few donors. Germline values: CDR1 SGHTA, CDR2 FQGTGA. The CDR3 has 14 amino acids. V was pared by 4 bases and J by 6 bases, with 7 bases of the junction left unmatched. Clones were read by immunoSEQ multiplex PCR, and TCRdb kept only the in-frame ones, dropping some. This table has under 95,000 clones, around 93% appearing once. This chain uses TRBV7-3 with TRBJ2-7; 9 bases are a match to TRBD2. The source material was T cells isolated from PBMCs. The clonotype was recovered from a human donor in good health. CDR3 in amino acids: CASSSASGNGEQYF. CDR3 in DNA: TGTGCCAGCAGCTCCGCTAGCGGGAATGGCGAGCAGTACTTC.